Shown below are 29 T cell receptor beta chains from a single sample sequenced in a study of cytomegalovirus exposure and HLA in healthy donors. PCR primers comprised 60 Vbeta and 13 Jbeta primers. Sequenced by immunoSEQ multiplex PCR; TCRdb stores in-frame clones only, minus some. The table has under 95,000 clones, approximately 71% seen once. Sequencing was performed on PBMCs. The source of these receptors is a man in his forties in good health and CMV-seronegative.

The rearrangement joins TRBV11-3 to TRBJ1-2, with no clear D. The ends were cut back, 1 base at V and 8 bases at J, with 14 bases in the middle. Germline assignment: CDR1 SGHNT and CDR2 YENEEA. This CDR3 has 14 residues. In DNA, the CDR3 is TGTGCCAGCAGCTTAGGAACAGACGCGCTGGGCTACACCTTC. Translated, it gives CASSLGTDALGYTF. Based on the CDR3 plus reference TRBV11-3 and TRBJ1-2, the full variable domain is EAGVVQSPRYKIIEKKQPVAFWCNPISGHNTLYWYLQNLGQGPELLIRYENEEAVDDSQLPKDRFSAERLKGVDSTLKIQPAELGDSAVYLCASSLGTDALGYTFGSGTRLTVV.

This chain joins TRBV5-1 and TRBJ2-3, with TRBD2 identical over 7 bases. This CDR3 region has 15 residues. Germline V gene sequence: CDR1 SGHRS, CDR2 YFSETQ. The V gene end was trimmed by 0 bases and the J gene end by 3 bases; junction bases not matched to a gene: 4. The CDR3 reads CASSLGAGVTDTQYF. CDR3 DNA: TGCGCCAGCAGCTTGGGGGCGGGAGTAACAGATACGCAGTATTTT.

The CDR3 spells CASSSGQGGGANVLTF. In DNA form, the CDR3 reads TGTGCCAGCAGCTCGGGACAGGGAGGTGGGGCCAACGTCCTGACTTTC. The chain links TRBV5-4 to TRBJ2-6; 9 nucleotides align to TRBD1. J gave up 3 bases and V 3 bases, and 4 bases lay outside the gene matches. The CDR3 covers 16 residues. The germline V gene encodes CDR1 SGHNT and CDR2 YYREEE (reference sequence).

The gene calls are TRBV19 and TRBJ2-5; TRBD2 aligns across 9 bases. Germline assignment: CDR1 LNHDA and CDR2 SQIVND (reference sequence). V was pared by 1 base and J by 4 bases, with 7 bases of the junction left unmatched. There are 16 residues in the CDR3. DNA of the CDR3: TGTGCCAGTAGTATAGGGTCTAGCGGGGTAGGAGAGACCCAGTACTTC. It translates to CASSIGSSGVGETQYF.

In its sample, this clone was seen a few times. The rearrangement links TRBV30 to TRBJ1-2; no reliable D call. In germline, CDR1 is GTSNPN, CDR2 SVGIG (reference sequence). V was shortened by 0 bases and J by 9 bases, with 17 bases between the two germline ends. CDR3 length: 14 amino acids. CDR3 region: CAWSVGVGNYRYTF. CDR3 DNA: TGTGCCTGGAGTGTCGGGGTCGGTAATTATCGCTACACCTTC.

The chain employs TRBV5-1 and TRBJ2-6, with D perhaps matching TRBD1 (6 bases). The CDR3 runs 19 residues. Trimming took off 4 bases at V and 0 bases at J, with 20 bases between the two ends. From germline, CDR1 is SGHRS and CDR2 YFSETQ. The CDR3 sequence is CASSPGQHRLLSGANVLTF. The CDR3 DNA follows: TGCGCCAGCAGCCCTGGACAGCACCGTCTCCTCTCTGGGGCCAACGTCCTGACTTTC.

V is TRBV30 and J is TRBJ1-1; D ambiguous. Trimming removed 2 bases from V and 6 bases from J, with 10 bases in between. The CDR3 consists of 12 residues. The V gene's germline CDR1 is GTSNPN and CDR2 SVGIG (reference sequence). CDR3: CAWSRRNAEAFF. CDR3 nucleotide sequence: TGTGCCTGGAGTAGGAGGAATGCTGAAGCTTTCTTT. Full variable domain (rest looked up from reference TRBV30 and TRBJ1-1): SQTIHQWPATLVQPVGSPLSLECTVEGTSNPNLYWYRQAAGRGLQLLFYSVGIGQISSEVPQNLSASRPQDRQFILSSKKLLLSDSGFYLCAWSRRNAEAFFGQGTRLTVV.

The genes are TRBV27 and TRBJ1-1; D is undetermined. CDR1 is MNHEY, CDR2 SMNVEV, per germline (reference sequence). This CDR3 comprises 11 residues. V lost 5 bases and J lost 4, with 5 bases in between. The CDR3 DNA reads TGTGCCAGCAGTGGAGGCACTGAAGCTTTCTTT. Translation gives CASSGGTEAFF.

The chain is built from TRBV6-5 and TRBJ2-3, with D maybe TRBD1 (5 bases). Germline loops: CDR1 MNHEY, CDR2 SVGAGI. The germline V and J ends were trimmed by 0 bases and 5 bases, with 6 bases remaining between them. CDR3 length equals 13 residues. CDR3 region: CASSYSQGDTQYF. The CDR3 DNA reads TGTGCCAGCAGTTACTCGCAGGGAGATACGCAGTATTTT.

The CDR3 region has the DNA TGCGCCAGCAGCTTGGAACAGTTCTTCACTGAAGCTTTCTTT. Amino acid sequence: CASSLEQFFTEAFF. This chain uses TRBV5-1 with TRBJ1-1; D call uncertain. The ends were cut back, 0 bases at V and 4 bases at J, with 10 bases in the middle. This CDR3 contains 14 residues. Germline V gene data show CDR1 as SGHRS and CDR2 as YFSETQ.

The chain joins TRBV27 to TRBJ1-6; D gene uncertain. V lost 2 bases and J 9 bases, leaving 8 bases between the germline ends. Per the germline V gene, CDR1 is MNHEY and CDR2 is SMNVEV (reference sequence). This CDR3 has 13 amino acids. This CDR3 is CASSLRESSPLHF. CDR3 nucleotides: TGTGCCAGCAGTTTAAGGGAGAGTTCACCCCTCCACTTT.

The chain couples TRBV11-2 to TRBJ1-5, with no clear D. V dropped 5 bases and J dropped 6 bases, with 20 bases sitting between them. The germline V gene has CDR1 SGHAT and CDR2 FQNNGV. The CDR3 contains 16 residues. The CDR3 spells CASSEQVGRDFQPQHF. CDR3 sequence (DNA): TGTGCCAGCAGCGAACAAGTTGGCCGGGATTTTCAGCCCCAGCATTTT.

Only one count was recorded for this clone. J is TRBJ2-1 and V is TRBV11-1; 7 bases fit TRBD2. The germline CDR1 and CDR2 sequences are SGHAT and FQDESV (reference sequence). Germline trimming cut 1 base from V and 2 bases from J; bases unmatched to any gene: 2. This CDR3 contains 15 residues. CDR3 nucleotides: TGTGCCAGCAGCTTAGTCCGGGGGGCCTACAATGAGCAGTTCTTC. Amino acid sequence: CASSLVRGAYNEQFF.

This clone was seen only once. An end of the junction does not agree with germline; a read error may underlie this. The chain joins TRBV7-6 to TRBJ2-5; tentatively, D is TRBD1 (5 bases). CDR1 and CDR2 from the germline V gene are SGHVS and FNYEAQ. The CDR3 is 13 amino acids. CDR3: CATSTGGIETQYF. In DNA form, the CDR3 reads TGTGCCACCAGCACAGGTGGGATAGAGACCCAGTACTTC.

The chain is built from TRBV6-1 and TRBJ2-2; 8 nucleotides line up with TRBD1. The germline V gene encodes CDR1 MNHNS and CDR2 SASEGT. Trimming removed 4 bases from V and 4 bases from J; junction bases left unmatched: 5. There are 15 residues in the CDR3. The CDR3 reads CASSGQGASTGELFF. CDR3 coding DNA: TGTGCCAGCAGTGGGCAGGGGGCGAGCACCGGGGAGCTGTTTTTT.

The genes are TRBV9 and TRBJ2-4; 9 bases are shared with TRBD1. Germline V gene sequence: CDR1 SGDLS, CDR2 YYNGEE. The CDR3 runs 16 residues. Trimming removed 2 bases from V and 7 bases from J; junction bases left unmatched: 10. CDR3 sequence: CASSVNPDRGLNIQYF. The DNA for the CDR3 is TGTGCCAGCAGCGTGAATCCGGACAGGGGTTTGAACATTCAGTACTTC. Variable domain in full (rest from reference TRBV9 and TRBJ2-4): DSGVTQTPKHLITATGQRVTLRCSPRSGDLSVYWYQQSLDQGLQFLIQYYNGEERAKGNILERFSAQQFPDLHSELNLSSLELGDSALYFCASSVNPDRGLNIQYFGAGTRLSVL.

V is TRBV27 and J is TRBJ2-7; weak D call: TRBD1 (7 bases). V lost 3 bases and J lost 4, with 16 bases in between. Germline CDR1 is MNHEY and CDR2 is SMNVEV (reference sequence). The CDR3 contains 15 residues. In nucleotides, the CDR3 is TGTGCCAGCAGTTTCCAGACAGGGAGGTTGTACGAGCAGTACTTC. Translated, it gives CASSFQTGRLYEQYF.

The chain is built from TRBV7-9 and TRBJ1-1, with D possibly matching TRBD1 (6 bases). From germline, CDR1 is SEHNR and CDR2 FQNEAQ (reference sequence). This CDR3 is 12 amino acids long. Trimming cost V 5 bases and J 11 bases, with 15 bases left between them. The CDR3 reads CASSPTGSGAFF. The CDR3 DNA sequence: TGTGCCAGCAGCCCAACAGGGAGTGGGGCTTTCTTT.

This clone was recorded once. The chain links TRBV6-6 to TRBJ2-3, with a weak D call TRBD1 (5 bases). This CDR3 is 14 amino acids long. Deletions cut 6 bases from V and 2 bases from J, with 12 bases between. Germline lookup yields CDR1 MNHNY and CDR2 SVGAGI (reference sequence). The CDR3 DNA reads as TGTGCCAGCAGACCCAGGGCAAACACAGATACGCAGTATTTT. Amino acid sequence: CASRPRANTDTQYF.

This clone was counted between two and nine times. The CDR3 coding sequence is TGTGCCAGCAGCTTGCCCGTTCAGAGCACAGATACGCAGTATTTT. It encodes CASSLPVQSTDTQYF. The rearrangement joins TRBV5-6 to TRBJ2-3; D not resolved. Germline loops: CDR1 SGHDT, CDR2 YYEEEE. V was clipped by 1 base and J by 0 bases, with 9 bases between them. The CDR3 contains 15 residues.

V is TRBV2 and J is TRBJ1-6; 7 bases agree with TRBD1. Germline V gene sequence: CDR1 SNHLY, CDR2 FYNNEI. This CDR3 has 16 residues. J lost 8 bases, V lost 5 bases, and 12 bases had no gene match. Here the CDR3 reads CASSPGTTGPYSPLHF. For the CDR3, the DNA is TGTGCCAGCAGTCCAGGGACGACAGGGCCTTATTCACCCCTCCACTTT.

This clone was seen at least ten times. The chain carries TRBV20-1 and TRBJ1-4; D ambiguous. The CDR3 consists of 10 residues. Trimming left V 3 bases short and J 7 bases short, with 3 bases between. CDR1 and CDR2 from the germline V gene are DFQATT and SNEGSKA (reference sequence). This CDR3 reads CSARSEKLFF. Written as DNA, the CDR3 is TGCAGTGCTAGGAGTGAAAAACTGTTTTTT.

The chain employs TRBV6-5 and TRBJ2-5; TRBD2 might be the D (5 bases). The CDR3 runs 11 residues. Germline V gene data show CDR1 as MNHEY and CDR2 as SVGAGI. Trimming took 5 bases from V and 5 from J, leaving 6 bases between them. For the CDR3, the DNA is TGTGCCAGCAGTACGGGGGAGACCCAGTACTTC. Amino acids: CASSTGETQYF.

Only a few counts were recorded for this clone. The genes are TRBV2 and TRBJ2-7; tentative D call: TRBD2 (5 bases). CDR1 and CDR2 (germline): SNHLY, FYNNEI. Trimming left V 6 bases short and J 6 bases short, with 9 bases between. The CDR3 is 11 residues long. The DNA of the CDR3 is TGTGCCAGCAGATCACGGGGCGAGCAGTACTTC. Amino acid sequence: CASRSRGEQYF. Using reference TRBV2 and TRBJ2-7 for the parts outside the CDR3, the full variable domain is EPEVTQTPSHQVTQMGQEVILRCVPISNHLYFYWYRQILGQKVEFLVSFYNNEISEKSEIFDDQFSVERPDGSNFTLKIRSTKLEDSAMYFCASRSRGEQYFGPGTRLTVT.

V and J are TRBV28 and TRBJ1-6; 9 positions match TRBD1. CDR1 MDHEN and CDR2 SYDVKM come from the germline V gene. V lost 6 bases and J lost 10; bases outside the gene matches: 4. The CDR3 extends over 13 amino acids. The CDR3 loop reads CASRGQGGSPLHF. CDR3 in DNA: TGTGCCAGCAGGGGACAGGGTGGGTCACCCCTCCACTTT.

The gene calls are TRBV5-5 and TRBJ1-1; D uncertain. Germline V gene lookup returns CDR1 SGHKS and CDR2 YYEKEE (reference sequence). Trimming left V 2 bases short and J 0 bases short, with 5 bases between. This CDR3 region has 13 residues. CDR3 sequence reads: CASSLQMNTEAFF. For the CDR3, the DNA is TGTGCCAGCAGCTTACAGATGAACACTGAAGCTTTCTTT.

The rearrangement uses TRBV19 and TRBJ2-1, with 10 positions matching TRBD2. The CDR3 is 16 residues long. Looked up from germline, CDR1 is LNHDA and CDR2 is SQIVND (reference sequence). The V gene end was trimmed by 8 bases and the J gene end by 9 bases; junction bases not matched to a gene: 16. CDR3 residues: CASAAFTSGTGGEQFF. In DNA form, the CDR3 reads TGTGCCAGTGCCGCTTTCACTAGCGGGACGGGGGGTGAGCAGTTCTTC.

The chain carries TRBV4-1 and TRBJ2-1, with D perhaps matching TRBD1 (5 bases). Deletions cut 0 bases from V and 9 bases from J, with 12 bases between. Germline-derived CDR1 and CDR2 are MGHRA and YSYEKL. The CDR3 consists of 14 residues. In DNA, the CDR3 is TGCGCCAGCAGCCAAGATAACTCCAGGGTTGAGCAGTTCTTC. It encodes CASSQDNSRVEQFF.

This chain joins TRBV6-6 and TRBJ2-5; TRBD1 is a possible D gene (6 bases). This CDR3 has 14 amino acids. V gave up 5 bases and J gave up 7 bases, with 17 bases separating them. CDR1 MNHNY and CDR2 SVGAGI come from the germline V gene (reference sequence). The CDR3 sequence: CASSVGTPRGTQYF. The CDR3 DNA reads TGTGCCAGCAGTGTCGGGACACCGAGGGGGACCCAGTACTTC.